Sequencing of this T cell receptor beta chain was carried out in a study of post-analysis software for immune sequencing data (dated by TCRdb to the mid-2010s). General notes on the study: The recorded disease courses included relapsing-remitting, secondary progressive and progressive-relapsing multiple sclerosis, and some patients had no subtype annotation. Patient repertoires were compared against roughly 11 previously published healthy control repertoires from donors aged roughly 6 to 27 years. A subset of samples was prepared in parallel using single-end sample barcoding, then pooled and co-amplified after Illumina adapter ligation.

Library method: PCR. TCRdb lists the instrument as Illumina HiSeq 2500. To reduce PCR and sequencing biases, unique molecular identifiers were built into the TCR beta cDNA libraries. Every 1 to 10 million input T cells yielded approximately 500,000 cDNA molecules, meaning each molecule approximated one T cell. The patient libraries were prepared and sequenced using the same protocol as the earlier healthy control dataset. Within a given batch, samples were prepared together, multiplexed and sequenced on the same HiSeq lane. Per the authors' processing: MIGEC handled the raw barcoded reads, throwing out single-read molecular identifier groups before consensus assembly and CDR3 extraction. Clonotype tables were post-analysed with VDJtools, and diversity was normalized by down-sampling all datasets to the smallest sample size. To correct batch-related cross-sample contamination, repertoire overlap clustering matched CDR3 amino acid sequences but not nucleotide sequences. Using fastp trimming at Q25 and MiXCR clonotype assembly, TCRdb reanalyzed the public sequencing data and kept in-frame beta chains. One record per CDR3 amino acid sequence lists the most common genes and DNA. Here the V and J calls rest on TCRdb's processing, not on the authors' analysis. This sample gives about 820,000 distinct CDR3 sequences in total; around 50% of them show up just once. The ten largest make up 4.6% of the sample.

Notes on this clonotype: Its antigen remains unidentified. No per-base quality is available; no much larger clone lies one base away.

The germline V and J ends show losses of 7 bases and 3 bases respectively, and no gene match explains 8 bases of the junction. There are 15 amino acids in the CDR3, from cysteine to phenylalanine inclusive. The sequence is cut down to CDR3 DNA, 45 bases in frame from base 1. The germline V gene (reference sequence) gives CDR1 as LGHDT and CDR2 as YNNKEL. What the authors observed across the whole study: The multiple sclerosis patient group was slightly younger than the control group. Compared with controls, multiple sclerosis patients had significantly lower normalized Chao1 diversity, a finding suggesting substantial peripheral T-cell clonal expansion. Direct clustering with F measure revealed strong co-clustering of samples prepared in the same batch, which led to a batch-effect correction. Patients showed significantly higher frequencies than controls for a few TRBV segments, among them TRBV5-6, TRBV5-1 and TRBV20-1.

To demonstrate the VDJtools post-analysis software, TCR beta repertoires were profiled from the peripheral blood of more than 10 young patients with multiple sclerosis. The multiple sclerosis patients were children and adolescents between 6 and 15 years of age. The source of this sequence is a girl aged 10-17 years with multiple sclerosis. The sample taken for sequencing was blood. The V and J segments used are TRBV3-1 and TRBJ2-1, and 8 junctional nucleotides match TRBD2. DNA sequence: TGTGCCAGCACCGCCGGGACTAGGGTCTACAATGAGCAGTTCTTC. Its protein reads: CASTAGTRVYNEQFF.